One and the same sample provided the 5 T cell receptor beta chains below, sequenced in a study of shared clonotypes between healthy human individuals. Profiled with immunoSEQ multiplex PCR; TCRdb holds only in-frame clones, not every one. The data contain nearly 1 million clones, around 80% of them singletons. The sequenced material came from memory CD4+ T cells sorted from blood. Subset of the sample: CD45RA-negative fraction. The receptors stem from a man between 18 and 29 years old in good health.

The genes are TRBV4-1 and TRBJ1-1, with D unresolved. The CDR3 sequence is 14 residues long. V shed 3 bases and J shed 1 base, with 9 bases lying between them. Germline V CDR1 and CDR2: MGHRA, YSYEKL. Here the CDR3 DNA reads TGCGCCAGCAGCCAGTGGTTTAGGAACACTGAAGCTTTCTTT. This translates into CASSQWFRNTEAFF.

This clone was observed a handful of times. V usage is TRBV28 and J usage is TRBJ1-1; D not certain. Deletions cut 7 bases from V and 5 bases from J, with 14 bases between. The CDR3 runs to 13 residues. Germline V gene data show CDR1 as MDHEN and CDR2 as SYDVKM. This CDR3 is CASKKNARTEAFF. In DNA, the CDR3 is TGTGCCAGCAAGAAAAATGCGAGGACTGAAGCTTTCTTT.

This clone was detected once. The chain combines TRBV19 with TRBJ2-5, with D perhaps TRBD1 (5 bases). CDR1 and CDR2 from the germline V gene are LNHDA and SQIVND (reference sequence). The CDR3 runs to 13 residues. The ends were cut back, 5 bases at V and 5 bases at J, with 12 bases in the middle. The CDR3 nucleotides read TGTGCCAGTAGTTTACAGGTTCGGGAGACCCAGTACTTC. Encoded protein: CASSLQVRETQYF.

The chain combines TRBV5-1 with TRBJ2-3; TRBD2 agrees at 13 bases. Trimming at V came to 3 bases and at J to 4 bases, leaving 5 bases not matched to a gene. CDR1 and CDR2 from the germline V gene are SGHRS and YFSETQ. The CDR3 sequence is 16 residues long. Written as DNA, the CDR3 is TGCGCCAGCAGCTCAGGACTAGCGGGGGCTTCAGATACGCAGTATTTT. Protein sequence: CASSSGLAGASDTQYF.

The chain combines TRBV5-1 with TRBJ2-3, with a possible D match to TRBD2 (5 bases). V was clipped by 6 bases and J by 2 bases, with 13 bases between them. Germline values: CDR1 SGHRS, CDR2 YFSETQ. The CDR3 contains 14 residues. CDR3 residues: CASMSAVNTDTQYF. The CDR3 DNA is TGCGCCAGCATGTCAGCGGTGAACACAGATACGCAGTATTTT.